Reported below is one T cell receptor (beta chain). The antigen remains unidentified. This entry is derived from a study of cytomegalovirus exposure and HLA in healthy donors. Across the study: When fewer than 500 donors were genotyped, 81% of them were found to fall in the Caucasian-associated ancestry cluster.

The study ran its PCR with 60 Vbeta and 13 Jbeta primers. Sequencing was performed with immunoSEQ multiplex PCR; in TCRdb, only in-frame clones are kept and a portion is missing. The sample includes a few hundred thousand clones, 60% to 80% of them seen just once. General study results and limits: The HLA-A and HLA-B alleles of most subjects were reportedly predicted accurately from TCR beta sequences.

This clonotype originated in a man younger than 35 in good health and CMV-seronegative. The sequenced sample consisted of PBMCs.

CDR3 in DNA: TGTGCCAGCAGCTTCCTAATACAGGGGGCTCGGACTGAAGCTTTCTTT. Its translation is CASSFLIQGARTEAFF. The J gene is TRBJ1-1, the V gene TRBV11-3; 9 bases fit TRBD1. Germline V gene sequence: CDR1 SGHNT, CDR2 YENEEA. This CDR3 comprises 16 residues. The V segment lost 3 bases and the J segment 5 bases; nucleotides outside the gene matches: 10.